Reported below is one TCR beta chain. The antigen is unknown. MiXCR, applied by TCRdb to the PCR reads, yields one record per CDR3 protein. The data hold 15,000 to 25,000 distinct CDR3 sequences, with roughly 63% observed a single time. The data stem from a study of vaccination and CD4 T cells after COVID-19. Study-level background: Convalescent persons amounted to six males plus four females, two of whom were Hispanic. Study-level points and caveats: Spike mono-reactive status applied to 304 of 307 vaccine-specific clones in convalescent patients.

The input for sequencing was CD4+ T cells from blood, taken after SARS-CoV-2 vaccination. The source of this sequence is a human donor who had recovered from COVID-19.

DNA for the CDR3: TGTGCCAGCAGCCTCCGCGACTATGGCTACACCTTC. Translated, it gives CASSLRDYGYTF. The J gene is TRBJ1-2, the V gene TRBV6-1; D ambiguous. This CDR3 comprises 12 residues. The V end was cut by 6 bases, the J end by 3 bases, with 8 bases between. Per germline, CDR1 MNHNS and CDR2 SASEGT.